The 19 T cell receptor beta chains presented below share a single source sample, sequenced in a study of beta chain features in type 1 diabetes. Reverse transcribing all isolated RNA meant expressed TCRB transcripts were sequenced. Assay used: immunoSEQ multiplex PCR; TCRdb lists only in-frame clones, some missing. The sample holds roughly 150,000 clones, around 10% seen once. The sequencing input was central memory CD4+ T cells from blood. These receptors were collected from a young man in good health.

The chain has TRBV15 and TRBJ2-4; the match to TRBD2 covers 8 bases. This CDR3 comprises 19 residues. The V gene's germline CDR1 is LNHNV and CDR2 YYDKDF (reference sequence). Trimming cost V 1 base and J 0 bases; bases outside gene matches: 11. The CDR3 loop reads CATSRGYEAGELAKNIQYF. The DNA of the CDR3 is TGTGCCACCAGCAGAGGTTACGAAGCGGGGGAGCTAGCCAAAAACATTCAGTACTTC. Full variable domain (outside the CDR3, taken from reference TRBV15 and TRBJ2-4): DAMVIQNPRYQVTQFGKPVTLSCSQTLNHNVMYWYQQKSSQAPKLLFHYYDKDFNNEADTPDNFQSRRPNTSFCFLDIRSPGLGDTAMYLCATSRGYEAGELAKNIQYFGAGTRLSVL.

V gene TRBV30 combines with J gene TRBJ1-6; the D is unclear. Germline values: CDR1 GTSNPN, CDR2 SVGIG (reference sequence). The CDR3 is made up of 14 amino acids. V was clipped by 3 bases and J by 4 bases, with 10 bases between them. CDR3 region: CAWRELGYNSPLHF. CDR3 in DNA: TGTGCCTGGAGAGAGTTGGGTTATAATTCACCCCTCCACTTT.

CDR3 in amino acids: CAWGSRENTEAFF. CDR3 bases: TGTGCCTGGGGTTCCCGGGAGAACACTGAAGCTTTCTTT. The chain links TRBV30 to TRBJ1-1; D unclear. The CDR3 loop spans 13 amino acids. CDR1 GTSNPN and CDR2 SVGIG come from the germline V gene (reference sequence). V was clipped by 5 bases and J by 1 base, with 11 bases between them.

In this sample, this clone turned up many times. This same CDR3 is encoded by further DNA sequences in the sample. This chain joins TRBV5-4 and TRBJ2-3; no definite D call. Per the germline V gene, CDR1 is SGHNT and CDR2 is YYREEE (reference sequence). Trimming removed 10 bases from V and 1 base from J, with 7 bases in between. The CDR3 has 11 amino acids. The CDR3 protein is CAWGGTDTQYF. The CDR3, as DNA: TGTGCCTGGGGTGGCACAGATACGCAGTATTTT.

This clone occurred a few times. This chain joins TRBV5-1 and TRBJ2-1, with a possible D match to TRBD1 (6 bases). Trimming shortened V by 1 base and J by 1 base, and 9 bases separated the two germline ends. The CDR3 extends over 15 amino acids. The V gene's germline CDR1 is SGHRS and CDR2 YFSETQ. The CDR3 DNA is TGCGCCAGCAGCTTGACAGGGTGGTCCTACAATGAGCAGTTCTTC. Amino acids: CASSLTGWSYNEQFF.

The chain uses TRBV5-4 and TRBJ1-1; no reliable D call. Germline-derived CDR1 and CDR2 are SGHNT and YYREEE (reference sequence). The CDR3 runs 13 residues. Trimming shortened V by 0 bases and J by 1 base, and 4 bases separated the two germline ends. The CDR3 loop is CASSLGRNTEAFF. CDR3 nucleotide sequence: TGTGCCAGCAGCTTGGGCCGGAACACTGAAGCTTTCTTT. The variable domain in full, completed from reference TRBV5-4 and TRBJ1-1, reads ETGVTQSPTHLIKTRGQQVTLRCSSQSGHNTVSWYQQALGQGPQFIFQYYREEENGRGNFPPRFSGLQFPNYSSELNVNALELDDSALYLCASSLGRNTEAFFGQGTRLTVV.

This sequence joins TRBV7-2 and TRBJ2-7, with TRBD1 identical over 11 bases. V gave up 2 bases and J gave up 7 bases; unmatched junction bases: 7. Germline V lookup: CDR1 SGHTA, CDR2 FQGNSA. The CDR3 has 15 amino acids. CDR3 in DNA: TGTGCCAGCAGCTTATGGACAGGGGGCTTAAAAGAGCAGTACTTC. Translation gives CASSLWTGGLKEQYF.

The rearrangement uses TRBV7-2 and TRBJ1-2, with D perhaps TRBD1 (6 bases). The V gene lost 6 bases and the J gene lost 6 bases, with 14 bases spanning the gap. The CDR3 runs 13 residues. Germline assignment: CDR1 SGHTA and CDR2 FQGNSA. CDR3 DNA: TGTGCCAGCAGTCAGCCGGGACATGATGGCTACACCTTC. It encodes CASSQPGHDGYTF.

This clone was recorded a few times. The gene calls are TRBV11-3 and TRBJ2-1; either TRBD1 or TRBD2 may fit D (5 bases each). The CDR3 runs to 15 residues. Germline-derived CDR1 and CDR2 are SGHNT and YENEEA. The V end was cut by 5 bases, the J end by 4 bases, with 15 bases between. In DNA form, the CDR3 reads TGTGCCAGCAGCCCGCAGGGTAGCGCTTACAATGAGCAGTTCTTC. This sequence encodes CASSPQGSAYNEQFF.

This chain uses TRBV27 with TRBJ2-7; 9 bases agree with TRBD1. The CDR3 is made up of 14 amino acids. CDR1 is MNHEY, CDR2 SMNVEV, per germline (reference sequence). With 4 bases clipped from V and 6 bases from J, the junction kept 7 bases outside the gene matches. In nucleotides, the CDR3 is TGTGCCAGCAGTTCGGACAGGGGAAGGGGCGAGCAGTACTTC. It encodes CASSSDRGRGEQYF.

In this sample, this clone turned up a few times. The V and J genes are TRBV7-2 and TRBJ2-7; D not certain. CDR1 and CDR2 (germline): SGHTA, FQGNSA. The CDR3 covers 13 residues. Trimming pared 1 base from V and 3 bases from J, leaving 7 bases between. The CDR3, as DNA: TGTGCCAGCAGCTTAGAAGGTGGCTACGAGCAGTACTTC. Translating gives CASSLEGGYEQYF.

The chain is built from TRBV25-1 and TRBJ2-1, with D tentatively TRBD1 (5 bases). V shed 6 bases and J shed 5 bases, with 17 bases lying between them. The CDR3 runs to 15 residues. The germline gives CDR1 MGHDK, CDR2 SYGVNS. In nucleotides, the CDR3 is TGTGCCAGCAGAATATCCGGAGAAGGGGACAATGAGCAGTTCTTC. This translates into CASRISGEGDNEQFF.

This clone came up a few times. The rearrangement joins TRBV5-4 to TRBJ2-1; TRBD1 aligns across 7 bases. J lost 9 bases, V lost 1 base, and 1 base had no gene match. The CDR3 sequence is 12 residues long. The germline CDR1 and CDR2 sequences are SGHNT and YYREEE (reference sequence). The CDR3 DNA reads TGTGCCAGCAGCTTGAGGGACAGTGAGCAGTTCTTC. The encoded protein is CASSLRDSEQFF.

This chain uses TRBV2 with TRBJ2-1; TRBD1 is a possible D gene (5 bases). Germline V gives CDR1 SNHLY, CDR2 FYNNEI. The CDR3 has 14 amino acids. Between the trimmed V and J ends, which lost 6 bases and 2 bases, there was a span of 11 bases. The CDR3 DNA reads TGTGCCAGCAGGGCAGGGTTAACCTACAATGAGCAGTTCTTC. It yields the protein CASRAGLTYNEQFF. The variable domain in full, with the rest retrieved from reference TRBV2 and TRBJ2-1, is EPEVTQTPSHQVTQMGQEVILRCVPISNHLYFYWYRQILGQKVEFLVSFYNNEISEKSEIFDDQFSVERPDGSNFTLKIRSTKLEDSAMYFCASRAGLTYNEQFFGPGTRLTVL.

This clone was detected many times. The chain is built from TRBV10-3 and TRBJ2-7, with TRBD2 matching over 9 bases. This CDR3 has 15 residues. The ends lost 0 bases at V and 4 bases at J; junction bases unmatched: 4. The germline V gene encodes CDR1 ENHRY and CDR2 SYGVKD. In nucleotides, the CDR3 is TGTGCCATCAGTGAGTCGATGACTAGCGGTTACGAGCAGTACTTC. Translation gives CAISESMTSGYEQYF.

Only a few counts were recorded for this clone. The chain has TRBV19 and TRBJ1-2; tentatively, D is TRBD1 (5 bases). Per germline, CDR1 LNHDA and CDR2 SQIVND (reference sequence). Between the trimmed V and J ends, which lost 5 bases and 6 bases, there was a span of 16 bases. The CDR3 totals 14 residues. CDR3 sequence (DNA): TGTGCCAGTAGTCCGACCCAGGGTGGCCATGGCTACACCTTC. Amino acids: CASSPTQGGHGYTF.

This chain links TRBV4-1 with TRBJ2-3, with D unclear. This CDR3 spans 15 amino acids. The germline V and J ends were trimmed by 1 base and 0 bases, with 8 bases remaining between them. Germline CDR1 and CDR2: MGHRA and YSYEKL. The CDR3 region is CASSQVGFSTDTQYF. The CDR3 bases are TGCGCCAGCAGCCAAGTAGGGTTCAGCACAGATACGCAGTATTTT.

J is TRBJ2-3 and V is TRBV9; D perhaps matches TRBD2 (5 bases). The CDR3 is 15 amino acids. Trimming removed 4 bases from V and 5 bases from J, with 17 bases in between. Germline V CDR1 and CDR2: SGDLS, YYNGEE. In DNA, the CDR3 is TGTGCCAGCAGCCTAGGAGGAGGCGGAGGAGATACGCAGTATTTT. As protein: CASSLGGGGGDTQYF.

This clone was counted between two and nine times. The V gene is TRBV27, the J gene TRBJ1-1, with TRBD1 as a possible D gene (5 bases). Trimming cost V 5 bases and J 4 bases, with 11 bases left between them. CDR3 length: 13 amino acids. Per germline, CDR1 MNHEY and CDR2 SMNVEV (reference sequence). The CDR3 loop reads CASSPRQTTEAFF. CDR3 nucleotide sequence: TGTGCCAGCAGTCCCCGACAGACCACTGAAGCTTTCTTT.